This TCR beta chain was observed in a study of cytomegalovirus exposure and HLA in healthy donors. Study outcomes and limitations: A later analysis, which compared TCR beta chains of equal frequency, found the HLA-associated ones more clonally expanded.

About this clone itself: Its cognate antigen is unknown.

CDR3 length: 14 residues. Germline V gives CDR1 SGHNT, CDR2 YYREEE (reference sequence). The V gene end was trimmed by 2 bases and the J gene end by 4 bases; junction bases not matched to a gene: 3. The PCR was carried out with 60 Vbeta primers and 13 Jbeta primers. Profiled with immunoSEQ multiplex PCR; TCRdb holds only in-frame clones, not every one. The table includes 77,000 or so clones, 78% detected once. This receptor was obtained from a man in his forties in good health and CMV-seronegative. Specimen: PBMCs. V usage is TRBV5-4 and J usage is TRBJ1-1; 9 bases fit TRBD1. In nucleotides, the CDR3 is TGTGCCAGCAGCTTAACAGGGGGCCCCACTGAAGCTTTCTTT. Its protein product is CASSLTGGPTEAFF.